A selection of T cell receptor beta chains follows, all from one sample in a study of CD8+ T cells in alopecia areata. TCRdb keeps only in-frame clones here, not all; method: immunoSEQ multiplex PCR. The sample comprises under 300,000 clones, around two thirds of which are singletons, and around 1.2% rests with the top ten. The specimen comprised CD4+ T cells sorted from blood, sampled at week 0. These receptors were taken from a human donor with alopecia areata. The CDR3 runs from the conserved cysteine through the conserved F or W. Fields, in order: CDR3 DNA, CDR3 protein, V gene, J gene, clone size, D gene. A D gene is named only where the DNA matches it firmly. Size values are once, few and many counts, or a class for expanded clones, and some rows have none.

cdr3_nt: TGTGCCAGCAGCCTGGGGGGTCTAACCAAAAACATTCAGTACTTC
cdr3_aa: CASSLGGLTKNIQYF
v_call: TRBV5-4
j_call: TRBJ2-4
clone_size: few
d_call: NA

cdr3_nt: TGTGCCTGGAGTGATACGTGGAACACTGAAGCTTTCTTT
cdr3_aa: CAWSDTWNTEAFF
v_call: TRBV30
j_call: TRBJ1-1
clone_size: NA
d_call: NA

cdr3_nt: TGTGCCTGGAGTCGCCGGGCAGGGGATAACTATGGCTACACCTTC
cdr3_aa: CAWSRRAGDNYGYTF
v_call: TRBV30
j_call: TRBJ1-2
clone_size: NA
d_call: NA

cdr3_nt: TGTGCCTGGAGTGTACACTCTGGGGCCAACGTCCTGACTTTC
cdr3_aa: CAWSVHSGANVLTF
v_call: TRBV30
j_call: TRBJ2-6
clone_size: NA
d_call: NA

cdr3_nt: TGTGCCATCAGTGTAGGGGTCGGGGAGCAGTTCTTC
cdr3_aa: CAISVGVGEQFF
v_call: TRBV10-3
j_call: TRBJ2-1
clone_size: few
d_call: NA

cdr3_nt: TGTGCCAGCAGCTTCGGGACCAACTCCTATAATTCACCCCTCCACTTT
cdr3_aa: CASSFGTNSYNSPLHF
v_call: TRBV11-1
j_call: TRBJ1-6
clone_size: NA
d_call: NA

cdr3_nt: TGCGCCAGCAGCCAAGTAGGTAACACTGAAGCTTTCTTT
cdr3_aa: CASSQVGNTEAFF
v_call: TRBV4-3
j_call: TRBJ1-1
clone_size: few
d_call: NA

cdr3_nt: TGCAGCGTGCCGGGACTAGCGGGGGGCCCTGGGCAGTTCTTC
cdr3_aa: CSVPGLAGGPGQFF
v_call: TRBV29-1
j_call: TRBJ2-1
clone_size: few
d_call: TRBD2

cdr3_nt: TGCGCCAGCAGTGGGGGCAGAGGATCTGGGGCCAACGTCCTGACTTTC
cdr3_aa: CASSGGRGSGANVLTF
v_call: TRBV10-1
j_call: TRBJ2-6
clone_size: once
d_call: NA

cdr3_nt: TGTGCCACCAGCAGGGGGACACTTGAAGAGACCCAGTACTTC
cdr3_aa: CATSRGTLEETQYF
v_call: TRBV15
j_call: TRBJ2-5
clone_size: few
d_call: NA

cdr3_nt: TGTGCTAGCAGCTCAATCGGAGGCGGGGAGCTGTTTTTT
cdr3_aa: CASSSIGGGELFF
v_call: TRBV7-7
j_call: TRBJ2-2
clone_size: NA
d_call: NA

cdr3_nt: TGTGCCAGCAGCTTGGGGCCGACTGGGGCCAACGTCCTGACTTTC
cdr3_aa: CASSLGPTGANVLTF
v_call: TRBV5-6
j_call: TRBJ2-6
clone_size: NA
d_call: NA

cdr3_nt: TGTGCCAGCAGCTTAACTGCCGAGCAGTACTTC
cdr3_aa: CASSLTAEQYF
v_call: TRBV7-2
j_call: TRBJ2-7
clone_size: NA
d_call: NA

cdr3_nt: TGCAGCGTCGCAACTACCGGGACGGGCTATGGCTACACCTTC
cdr3_aa: CSVATTGTGYGYTF
v_call: TRBV29-1
j_call: TRBJ1-2
clone_size: NA
d_call: NA

cdr3_nt: TGTGCCATCAGTGGAGGACAGGGATACTACGAGCAGTACTTC
cdr3_aa: CAISGGQGYYEQYF
v_call: TRBV10-3
j_call: TRBJ2-7
clone_size: few
d_call: TRBD1

cdr3_nt: TGTGCCAGCAGTGTCCTCCAAGGGGACCAGCCCCAGCATTTT
cdr3_aa: CASSVLQGDQPQHF
v_call: TRBV2
j_call: TRBJ1-5
clone_size: NA
d_call: NA

cdr3_nt: TGCAGCGTCATCTCTGGGGCCAACGTCCTGACTTTC
cdr3_aa: CSVISGANVLTF
v_call: TRBV29-1
j_call: TRBJ2-6
clone_size: NA
d_call: NA

cdr3_nt: TGCGCCAGCAGCCATAATCTCCGGGGGCAGGGCGGCACTGAAGCTTTCTTT
cdr3_aa: CASSHNLRGQGGTEAFF
v_call: TRBV4-1
j_call: TRBJ1-1
clone_size: NA
d_call: NA